These T cell receptor beta chains were read from a single sample in a study of blood T cells in healthy people across ages. TCRdb ran MiXCR on the 5' RACE reads and lists one entry per CDR3 protein. The repertoire holds hundreds of thousands of distinct CDR3 sequences, about 49% seen once, with 51% in the top ten. Sequencing was done on a sample of blood. The receptors here all came from a man aged 60 to 75 in good health. Both conserved end residues are part of each CDR3.

v_call	cdr3_aa
TRBV11-1	CASSLMRGPPTDTQYF
TRBV20-1	CSATVFQETQYF
TRBV30	CAWSGSGANVLTF
TRBV24-1	CATSDFLNGELFF
TRBV29-1	CSTSGMADTQYF
TRBV7-2	CASSKSGQARNSPPHF
TRBV20-1	CSAGGGSETQYF
TRBV12-3/TRBV12-4	CASNGQGQETQYF
TRBV5-6	CASSPQVTDTQYF
TRBV7-2	CASSLDAAVYNSPLHF
TRBV28	CASTEILGWYEQYF
TRBV6-2/TRBV6-3	CASSEQGAVYEQYF
TRBV3-1	CASSQSTGLNYGYTF
TRBV24-1	CATSRGGGNEQYF
TRBV5-1	CASSRTLPPSNEQFF
TRBV9	CASSDRDNYNEQFF
TRBV14	CASSQYVGQGSYEQYF
TRBV7-2	CASSLDRVAVTDTQYF
TRBV6-1	CASSITGQPQETQYF
TRBV23-1	CASSPQLGTNFGQLYEQYF
TRBV6-2/TRBV6-3	CASSYPQSHYGYTF
TRBV6-5	CASSPSARAGDTQYF
TRBV6-2/TRBV6-3	CASSYGPAGQFF
TRBV2	CASSARDRGIGEQYF
TRBV28	CASSLYAGGNSYEQYF
TRBV7-3	CASSPNFASGRGDTQYF
TRBV27	CASSFGQGAMGYTF
TRBV6-2/TRBV6-3	CASRHTGQGAFEQYF
TRBV27	CASSFTAAANYGYTF
TRBV7-3	CASSLTPDTQQFF
TRBV5-1	CASSPGGGSGNEQYF
TRBV29-1	CSVEESQTDGYTF
TRBV11-2	CASSFERIGADTQYF
TRBV6-2/TRBV6-3	CASSTRGSPTETQYF
TRBV2	CASSLRTASDYGYTF
TRBV7-6	CASSLETGSYEQYF
TRBV13	CASSSAWTEPGRPLHF
TRBV28	CASSLPLAGLAKNIQYF
TRBV5-5	CASSPSSRTAANYGYTF
TRBV7-6	CASSLHPRASSSEQYF
TRBV4-3	CASSQGSANNEQFF
TRBV29-1	CSAQGPGGPYGQYF
TRBV3-1	CASSPVWSGGGEQFF
TRBV6-6	CASSASGTSYEQYF
TRBV2	CASSEDYNSPLHF
TRBV10-2	CASSGTAGRSYNEQYF
TRBV4-2	CASSQGWPEAFIQYF
TRBV20-1	CSARDIQTGGHEQYF
TRBV6-5	CASSTYRGEQYF
TRBV20-1	CSARVGTYGYTF
TRBV11-2	CASRTEGGGSGEQYF
TRBV6-5	CASSARSLHSPLHF
TRBV29-1	CSVVPSGAYIEQFF
TRBV20-1	CSAPGPTPETQYF
TRBV10-3	CAISEQGGPQETQYF
TRBV10-3	CATDGENEQYF
TRBV20-1	CSATLWRGASTDTQYF
TRBV7-8	CASSLVSSGVTDTQYF